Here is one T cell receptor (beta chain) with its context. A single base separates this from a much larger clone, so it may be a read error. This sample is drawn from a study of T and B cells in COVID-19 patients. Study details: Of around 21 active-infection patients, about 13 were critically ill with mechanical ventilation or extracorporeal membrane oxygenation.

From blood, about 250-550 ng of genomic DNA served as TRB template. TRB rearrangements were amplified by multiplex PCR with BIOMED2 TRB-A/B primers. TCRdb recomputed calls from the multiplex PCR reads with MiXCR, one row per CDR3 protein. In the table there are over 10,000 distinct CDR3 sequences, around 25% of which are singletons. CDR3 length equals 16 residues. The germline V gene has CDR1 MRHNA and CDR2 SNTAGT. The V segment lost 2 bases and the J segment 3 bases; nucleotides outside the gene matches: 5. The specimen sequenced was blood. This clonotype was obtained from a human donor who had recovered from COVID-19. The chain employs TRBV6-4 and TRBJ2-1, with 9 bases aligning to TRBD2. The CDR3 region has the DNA TGTGCCAGCAGTGACAGCGGGGGGACCCTCTACAATGAGCAGTTCTTC. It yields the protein CASSDSGGTLYNEQFF.